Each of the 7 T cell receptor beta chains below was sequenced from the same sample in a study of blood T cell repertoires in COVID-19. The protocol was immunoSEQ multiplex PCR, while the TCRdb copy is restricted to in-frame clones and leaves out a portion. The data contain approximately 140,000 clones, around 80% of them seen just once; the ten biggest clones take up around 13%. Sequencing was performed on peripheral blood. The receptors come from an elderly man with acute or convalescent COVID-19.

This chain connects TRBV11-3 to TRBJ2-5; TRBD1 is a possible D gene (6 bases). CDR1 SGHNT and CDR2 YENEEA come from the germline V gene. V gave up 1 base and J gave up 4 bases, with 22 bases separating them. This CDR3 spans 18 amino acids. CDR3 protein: CASSLGQDTGKNGETQYF. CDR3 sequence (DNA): TGTGCCAGCAGCTTAGGACAAGACACAGGGAAGAATGGAGAGACCCAGTACTTC.

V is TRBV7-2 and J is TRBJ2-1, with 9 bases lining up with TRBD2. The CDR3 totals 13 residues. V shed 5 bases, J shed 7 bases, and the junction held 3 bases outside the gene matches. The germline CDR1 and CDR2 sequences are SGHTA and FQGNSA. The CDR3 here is CASSTSGPNEQFF. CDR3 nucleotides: TGTGCCAGCAGCACTAGCGGGCCTAATGAGCAGTTCTTC.

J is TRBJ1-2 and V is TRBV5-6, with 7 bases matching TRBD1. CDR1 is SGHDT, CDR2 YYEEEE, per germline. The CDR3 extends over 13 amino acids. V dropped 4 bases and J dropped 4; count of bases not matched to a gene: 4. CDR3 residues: CASSPGQSYGYTF. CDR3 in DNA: TGTGCCAGCAGCCCGGGACAGTCCTATGGCTACACCTTC.

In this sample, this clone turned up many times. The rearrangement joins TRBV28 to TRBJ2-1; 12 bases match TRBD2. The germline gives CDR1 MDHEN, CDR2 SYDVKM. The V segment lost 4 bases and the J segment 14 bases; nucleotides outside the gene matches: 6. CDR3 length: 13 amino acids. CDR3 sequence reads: CASSWTSGDLKFF. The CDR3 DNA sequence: TGTGCCAGCAGTTGGACTAGCGGGGATTTGAAGTTCTTC. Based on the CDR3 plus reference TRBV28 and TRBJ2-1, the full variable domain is DVKVTQSSRYLVKRTGEKVFLECVQDMDHENMFWYRQDPGLGLRLIYFSYDVKMKEKGDIPEGYSVSREKKERFSLILESASTNQTSMYLCASSWTSGDLKFFGPGTRLTVL.

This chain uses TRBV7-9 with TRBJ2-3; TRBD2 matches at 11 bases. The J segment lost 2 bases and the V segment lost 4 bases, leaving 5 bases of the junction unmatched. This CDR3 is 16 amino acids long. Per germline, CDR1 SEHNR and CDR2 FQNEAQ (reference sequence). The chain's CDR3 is CASSSRLAGFTDTQYF. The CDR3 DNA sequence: TGTGCCAGCAGCTCAAGACTAGCGGGGTTCACAGATACGCAGTATTTT. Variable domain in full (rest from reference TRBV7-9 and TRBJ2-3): DTGVSQNPRHKITKRGQNVTFRCDPISEHNRLYWYRQTLGQGPEFLTYFQNEAQLEKSRLLSDRFSAERPKGSFSTLEIQRTEQGDSAMYLCASSSRLAGFTDTQYFGPGTRLTVL.

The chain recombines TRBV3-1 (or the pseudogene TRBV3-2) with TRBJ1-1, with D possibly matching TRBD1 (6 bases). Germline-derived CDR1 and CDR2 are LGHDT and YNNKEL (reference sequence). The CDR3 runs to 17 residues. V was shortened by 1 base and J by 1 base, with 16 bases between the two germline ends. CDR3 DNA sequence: TGTGCCAGCAGCCAAGGGCGGGGGCTTGGTCCGAACACTGAAGCTTTCTTT. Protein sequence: CASSQGRGLGPNTEAFF.

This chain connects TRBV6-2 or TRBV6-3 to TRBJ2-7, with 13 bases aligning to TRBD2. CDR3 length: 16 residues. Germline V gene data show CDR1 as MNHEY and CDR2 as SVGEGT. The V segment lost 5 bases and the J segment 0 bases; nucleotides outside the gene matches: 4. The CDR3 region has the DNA TGTGCCAGCAGTCATGGGACTAGCGGGACCTCCTACGAGCAGTACTTC. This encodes CASSHGTSGTSYEQYF.